This is a list of T cell receptor beta chains from one sample in a study of cytomegalovirus exposure and HLA in healthy donors. Profiling relied on immunoSEQ multiplex PCR, and the TCRdb table lists in-frame clones only, not all of them. In the table there are 130,000 to 150,000 clones, about 80% of which are singletons. The sequencing sample was made of PBMCs. These receptors were taken from a man aged 40-49 years in good health and CMV-seropositive. Each CDR3 is given with its conserved first and last residue. A D gene is named only where the DNA matches it firmly. A row's size may be missing; if present it is once, few, many or a size class.

CDR3 DNA | CDR3 protein | J gene | clone size | D gene | V gene
TGTGCCTGGATCCCCCTCGACAGGAGCTCCTACAATGAGCAGTTCTTC | CAWIPLDRSSYNEQFF | TRBJ2-1 | NA | NA | TRBV30
TGTGCCACCAGGTTTGACAGGGGCTTCAGCACAGATACGCAGTATTTT | CATRFDRGFSTDTQYF | TRBJ2-3 | NA | TRBD1 | TRBV15
TGTGCCAGCAGTTCCCCGGGACTAGCGGGAGGGAACGAGCAGTACTTC | CASSSPGLAGGNEQYF | TRBJ2-7 | NA | TRBD2 | TRBV6-5
TGTGCCAGCAGCTTGGGACATCTGAACACTGAAGCTTTCTTT | CASSLGHLNTEAFF | TRBJ1-1 | once | NA | TRBV5-4
TGTGCCATCAGCGAACAGGGGCGCGAGCAGTACTTC | CAISEQGREQYF | TRBJ2-7 | NA | TRBD1 | TRBV10-3
TGTGCCAGCAGCCCCCGACAGCCTTCACCCCTCCACTTT | CASSPRQPSPLHF | TRBJ1-6 | NA | NA | TRBV7-9
TGTGCCAGCTCACCCGTGGCGGGGGAAGCTTTCTTT | CASSPVAGEAFF | TRBJ1-1 | NA | NA | TRBV18
TGCGCCAGCAGCACCCAACAGGGACCTGGAAACACCATATATTTT | CASSTQQGPGNTIYF | TRBJ1-3 | NA | NA | TRBV4-1
TGTGCCATCAGTGAGAGAGTAGCGGGAGTCGGCACAGATACGCAGTATTTT | CAISERVAGVGTDTQYF | TRBJ2-3 | NA | TRBD2 | TRBV10-3
TGCAGCGCACAACAGGGAAATCAGCCCCAGCATTTT | CSAQQGNQPQHF | TRBJ1-5 | NA | NA | TRBV29-1
TGTGCCATCAGTGAGTCTAAGGGGAGGGGAGATACGCAGTATTTT | CAISESKGRGDTQYF | TRBJ2-3 | NA | TRBD2 | TRBV10-3
TGTGCCAGTAGTACCCCTGGACTAGCGGGATTCTCCAGCACAGATACGCAGTATTTT | CASSTPGLAGFSSTDTQYF | TRBJ2-3 | NA | TRBD2 | TRBV19
TGTGCCAGTAGTACCCCCGGGACAGGGGGCTACGAGCAGTACTTC | CASSTPGTGGYEQYF | TRBJ2-7 | NA | TRBD1 | TRBV19
TGTTCCAGCAGCTTAGTTAGCGGGAGGGCTGATGAGCAGTTCTTC | CSSSLVSGRADEQFF | TRBJ2-1 | NA | TRBD2 | TRBV7-9
TGTGCCAGTAGTATGAACATTCCGGGACTAGCGGGGAAAGACACAGATACGCAGTATTTT | CASSMNIPGLAGKDTDTQYF | TRBJ2-3 | NA | TRBD2 | TRBV19
TGTGCCAGCAGCGGGTTGTCAGGGGTATTGTACAATGAGCAGTTCTTC | CASSGLSGVLYNEQFF | TRBJ2-1 | NA | NA | TRBV9
TGTGCCTGGAGTACCCCAGGGGCGCGGGCCAACGTCCTGACTTTC | CAWSTPGARANVLTF | TRBJ2-6 | NA | NA | TRBV30
TGTGCCAGTAGCACCCTCGGCCTAGCGGGGGCCACAGATACGCAGTATTTT | CASSTLGLAGATDTQYF | TRBJ2-3 | NA | TRBD2 | TRBV19
TGTGCCAGCAGTGAATCAGGGGGCTCCACTGAAGCTTTCTTT | CASSESGGSTEAFF | TRBJ1-1 | NA | TRBD1 | TRBV6-1
TGTGCCAGCAGCGTGCACTGGACTCAAGAGACCCAGTACTTC | CASSVHWTQETQYF | TRBJ2-5 | NA | NA | TRBV9
TGTGCCAGCAGCCAAGCGATCCCAGGGGTGGCCACTGAAGCTTTCTTT | CASSQAIPGVATEAFF | TRBJ1-1 | NA | NA | TRBV4-2
TGTGCCAGCAGACGAGCGGGAGCGCAGAGCGGGGAGCTGTTTTTT | CASRRAGAQSGELFF | TRBJ2-2 | NA | TRBD2 | TRBV6-5
TGTGCCTGGAGTGTATGGCAGGGCGAAAATGAGCAGTTCTTC | CAWSVWQGENEQFF | TRBJ2-1 | NA | NA | TRBV30
TGCAGCGTTGCAGCGGGGGGGACAGATACGCAGTATTTT | CSVAAGGTDTQYF | TRBJ2-3 | NA | TRBD2 | TRBV29-1
TGTGCCAGTAGTACGACCGGGACAGGGAGTGGGTTAACCTATGGCTACACCTTC | CASSTTGTGSGLTYGYTF | TRBJ1-2 | NA | TRBD1 | TRBV19
TGTGCCAGCAGTTTACAGGCTTCCTACGAGCAGTACTTC | CASSLQASYEQYF | TRBJ2-7 | NA | NA | TRBV27
TGTGCCAGCAGTTTCCGGGGTAGCGGGAGCCCGTACGAGCAGTACTTC | CASSFRGSGSPYEQYF | TRBJ2-7 | NA | TRBD2 | TRBV27
TGTGCCAGCAGTGAATTGGGGGGTCAGCCCCAGCATTTT | CASSELGGQPQHF | TRBJ1-5 | few | NA | TRBV27
TGTGCCAGCAGCGTAAAGGGGGCGGACACTGAAGCTTTCTTT | CASSVKGADTEAFF | TRBJ1-1 | NA | TRBD1 | TRBV14
TGTGCTAGCAGCAGACGAGGGACGGGAGAAGAGACCCAGTACTTC | CASSRRGTGEETQYF | TRBJ2-5 | NA | NA | TRBV7-7
TGCAGCGTTGAAGATCAGTCTAGCGGGGGGGCCGGAGAGACCCAGTACTTC | CSVEDQSSGGAGETQYF | TRBJ2-5 | NA | TRBD2 | TRBV29-1
TGTGCCTGGGCCGCCCGGGACAGGGTTTTCTGTGGCTACACCTTC | CAWAARDRVFCGYTF | TRBJ1-2 | few | TRBD1 | TRBV30
TGTGCCAGCAGCTCTTCGGGACAGTCCAAAAACATTCAGTACTTC | CASSSSGQSKNIQYF | TRBJ2-4 | NA | TRBD1 | TRBV2
TGTGCCACCAGCAGAGAAAGGGGAAGGACAGGGGGCACTGAGGCTTTCTTT | CATSRERGRTGGTEAFF | TRBJ1-1 | NA | TRBD1 | TRBV15
TGTGCCACCGCGTACGGGGAAGGTCAGCCCCAGCATTTT | CATAYGEGQPQHF | TRBJ1-5 | NA | NA | TRBV6-4
TGTGCCAGCAGCCAAGATAGTACTTCCTATAATTCACCCCTCCACTTT | CASSQDSTSYNSPLHF | TRBJ1-6 | once | NA | TRBV4-2
TGTGCTAGCAGCCTCGACTACAACAATGAGCAGTTCTTC | CASSLDYNNEQFF | TRBJ2-1 | NA | NA | TRBV7-7
TGTGCCAGCGGGACAGGGCGAACCTATGGCTACACCTTC | CASGTGRTYGYTF | TRBJ1-2 | NA | TRBD1 | TRBV19
TGCGCCAGCAGCTTCAGGGTCGACTATGGCTACACCTTC | CASSFRVDYGYTF | TRBJ1-2 | NA | NA | TRBV5-1
TGTGCCAGCAGTTACTCACAAGTTATGGCAGATACGCAGTATTTT | CASSYSQVMADTQYF | TRBJ2-3 | NA | NA | TRBV6-6
TGTGCCAGTAGTCCGGGACTAGCGGGAGGAGATACGCAGTATTTT | CASSPGLAGGDTQYF | TRBJ2-3 | NA | TRBD2 | TRBV19
TGCGCCAGCAGCTTGGCGGCAGGGGGCGAACAGCCCCAGCATTTT | CASSLAAGGEQPQHF | TRBJ1-5 | few | TRBD1 | TRBV5-1
TGCGCCAGCAGCTCTAGCGGAACCCGGGAGCAGTACTTC | CASSSSGTREQYF | TRBJ2-7 | NA | TRBD2 | TRBV5-1
TGCGCCAGCAGCTTGGAAATCAGGGGTGACACCATATATTTT | CASSLEIRGDTIYF | TRBJ1-3 | NA | NA | TRBV5-1
TGTGCCAGCAGCGACCGACTAGGCAATCAGCCCCAGCATTTT | CASSDRLGNQPQHF | TRBJ1-5 | NA | NA | TRBV7-8
TGTGCCAGCAGCACAGGGACCGTTTTCTATGGCTACACCTTC | CASSTGTVFYGYTF | TRBJ1-2 | NA | NA | TRBV5-6
TGTGCCAGCAGCGGGAGGTCTAGCGGGAGTCAAGAGACCCAGTACTTC | CASSGRSSGSQETQYF | TRBJ2-5 | few | TRBD2 | TRBV5-4
TGTGCCAGCAGCCACGGACTAGCGGGAGGGTACGAGCAGTACTTC | CASSHGLAGGYEQYF | TRBJ2-7 | NA | TRBD2 | TRBV13
TGTGCCAGCAGTTACTCGACAGCGGGAGTCAATGAGCAGTTCTTC | CASSYSTAGVNEQFF | TRBJ2-1 | NA | TRBD2 | TRBV6-5
TGTGCCAGTAGTAATACCCCCCGGTATGGCTACACCTTC | CASSNTPRYGYTF | TRBJ1-2 | NA | NA | TRBV19
TGTGCCAGCAGCGTAGGACAGGGGGCGAGGTCGTACAATGAGCAGTTCTTC | CASSVGQGARSYNEQFF | TRBJ2-1 | NA | TRBD1 | TRBV9
TGCGCCAGCAGCTTGGTGGCAGGGGGGAACTATGGCTACACCTTC | CASSLVAGGNYGYTF | TRBJ1-2 | many | TRBD1 | TRBV5-1
TGTGCCAGCAGTTCCCAAGCCCCGACAGGAATTATAATTGAGGGCATAATCTACGAGCAGTACTTC | CASSSQAPTGIIIEGIIYEQYF | TRBJ2-7 | few | NA | TRBV6-7
TGTGCCAGCAGTGTAACCGGGACAGGGGCGCAAGGCTACACCTTC | CASSVTGTGAQGYTF | TRBJ1-2 | NA | TRBD1 | TRBV6-1
TGTGCCAGCAGCTTAGGTTATGGGACAGGGGTCTACAATGAGCAGTTCTTC | CASSLGYGTGVYNEQFF | TRBJ2-1 | NA | TRBD1 | TRBV7-9
TGTGCCAGCACCGACAGCGCAACTAATGAAAAACTGTTTTTT | CASTDSATNEKLFF | TRBJ1-4 | NA | NA | TRBV6-5